This section outlines one T cell receptor beta chain sequence together with its context. Its antigen remains unidentified. V shed 6 bases and J shed 2 bases, with 17 bases lying between them. Germline values: CDR1 MNHEY, CDR2 SVGAGI. CDR3 length: 15 amino acids. This sample is part of a study of graft-versus-host responses after intestinal transplantation. Looking at the study overall: All of the recipients had induction that used anti-thymocyte globulin, then tacrolimus and steroids for 2 to 3 years.

This table comes from immunoSEQ multiplex PCR, and its TCRdb copy is limited to in-frame clones, with some not included. The sample gives about 39,000 clones, about 95% of which show up once; about 0.22% is in the top ten. The TCR originated in a human donor who was the organ donor for an intestinal transplant. Sequences were derived from unstimulated CD8+ T cells sorted from spleen or lymph node cells, sampled before transplant. V usage is TRBV6-5 and J usage is TRBJ2-7; possibly TRBD1 or TRBD2 for D (5 bases each). The CDR3 DNA sequence: TGTGCCAGCAGCCCCTCCGGGGACCGACCCTACGAGCAGTACTTC. It yields the protein CASSPSGDRPYEQYF.